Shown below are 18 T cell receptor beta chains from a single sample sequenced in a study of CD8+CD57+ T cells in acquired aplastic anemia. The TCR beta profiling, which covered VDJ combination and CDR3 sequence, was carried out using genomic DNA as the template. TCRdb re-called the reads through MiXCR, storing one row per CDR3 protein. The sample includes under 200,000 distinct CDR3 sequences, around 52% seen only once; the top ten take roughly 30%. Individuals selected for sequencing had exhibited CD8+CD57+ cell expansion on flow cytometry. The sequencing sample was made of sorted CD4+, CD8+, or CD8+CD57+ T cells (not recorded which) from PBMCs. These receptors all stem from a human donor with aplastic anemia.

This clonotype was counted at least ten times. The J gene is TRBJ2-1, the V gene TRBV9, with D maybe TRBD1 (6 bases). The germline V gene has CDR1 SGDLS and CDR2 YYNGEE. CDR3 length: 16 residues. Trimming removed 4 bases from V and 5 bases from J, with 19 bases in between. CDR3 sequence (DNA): TGTGCCAGCAGCACAGGGCGGTGGACAGCTAACAATGAGCAGTTCTTC. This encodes CASSTGRWTANNEQFF.

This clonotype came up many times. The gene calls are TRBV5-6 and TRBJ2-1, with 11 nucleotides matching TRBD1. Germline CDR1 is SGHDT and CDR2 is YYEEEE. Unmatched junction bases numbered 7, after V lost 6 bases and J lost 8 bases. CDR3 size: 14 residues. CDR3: CASTLRTGGDEQFF. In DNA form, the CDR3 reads TGTGCCAGCACCCTGCGGACAGGGGGCGATGAGCAGTTCTTC. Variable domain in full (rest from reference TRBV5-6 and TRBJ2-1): DAGVTQSPTHLIKTRGQQVTLRCSPKSGHDTVSWYQQALGQGPQFIFQYYEEEERQRGNFPDRFSGHQFPNYSSELNVNALLLGDSALYLCASTLRTGGDEQFFGPGTRLTVL.

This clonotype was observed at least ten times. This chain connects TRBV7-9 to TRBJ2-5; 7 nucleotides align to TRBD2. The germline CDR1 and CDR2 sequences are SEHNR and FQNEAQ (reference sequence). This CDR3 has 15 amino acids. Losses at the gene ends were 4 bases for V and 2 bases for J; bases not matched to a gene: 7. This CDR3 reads CASSYRLATQETQYF. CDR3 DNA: TGTGCCAGCAGCTACAGACTAGCTACGCAAGAGACCCAGTACTTC. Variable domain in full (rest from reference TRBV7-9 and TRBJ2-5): DTGVSQNPRHKITKRGQNVTFRCDPISEHNRLYWYRQTLGQGPEFLTYFQNEAQLEKSRLLSDRFSAERPKGSFSTLEIQRTEQGDSAMYLCASSYRLATQETQYFGPGTRLLVL.

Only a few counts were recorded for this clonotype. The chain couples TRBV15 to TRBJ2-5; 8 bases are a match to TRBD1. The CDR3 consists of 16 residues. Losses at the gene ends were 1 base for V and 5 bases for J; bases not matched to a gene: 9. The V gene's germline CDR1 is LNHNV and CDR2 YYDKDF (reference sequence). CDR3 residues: CATSRGTGQGGETQYF. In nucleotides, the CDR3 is TGTGCCACCAGCAGAGGGACCGGACAGGGCGGGGAGACCCAGTACTTC.

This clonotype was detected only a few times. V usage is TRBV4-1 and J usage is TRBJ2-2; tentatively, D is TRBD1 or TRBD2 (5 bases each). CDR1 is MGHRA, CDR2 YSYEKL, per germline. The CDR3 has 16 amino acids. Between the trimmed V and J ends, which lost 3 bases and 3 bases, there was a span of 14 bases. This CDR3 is CASSHPEGRDTGELFF. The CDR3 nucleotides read TGCGCCAGCAGCCACCCCGAGGGGCGCGACACCGGGGAGCTGTTTTTT.

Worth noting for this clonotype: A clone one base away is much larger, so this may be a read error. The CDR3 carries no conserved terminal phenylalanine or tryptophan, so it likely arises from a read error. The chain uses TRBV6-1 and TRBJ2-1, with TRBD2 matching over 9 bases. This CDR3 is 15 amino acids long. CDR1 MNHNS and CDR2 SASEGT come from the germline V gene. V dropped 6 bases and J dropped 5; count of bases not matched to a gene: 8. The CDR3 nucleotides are TGTGCCAGCAGCCAGACTAGCGGAACGAACAATGAGCAGTTCCTC. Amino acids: CASSQTSGTNNEQFL.

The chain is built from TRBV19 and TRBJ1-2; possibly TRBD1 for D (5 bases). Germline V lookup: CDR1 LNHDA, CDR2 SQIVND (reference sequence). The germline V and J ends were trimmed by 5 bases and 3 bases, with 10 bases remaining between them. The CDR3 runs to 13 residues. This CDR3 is CASSLGGYYGYTF. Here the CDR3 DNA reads TGTGCCAGTAGTCTTGGGGGATACTATGGCTACACCTTC.

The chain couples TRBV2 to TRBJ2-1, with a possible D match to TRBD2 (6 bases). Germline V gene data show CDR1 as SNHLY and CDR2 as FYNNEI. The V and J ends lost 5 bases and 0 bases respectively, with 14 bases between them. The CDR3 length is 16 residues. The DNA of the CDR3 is TGTGCCAGCAGTACCCGACTAGATCTCTCCTACAATGAGCAGTTCTTC. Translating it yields CASSTRLDLSYNEQFF.

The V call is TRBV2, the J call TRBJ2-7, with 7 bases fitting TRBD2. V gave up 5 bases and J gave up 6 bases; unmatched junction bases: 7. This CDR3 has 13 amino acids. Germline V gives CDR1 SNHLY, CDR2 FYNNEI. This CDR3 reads CASSPSREGEQYF. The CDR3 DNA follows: TGTGCCAGCAGTCCCTCAAGGGAGGGCGAGCAGTACTTC.

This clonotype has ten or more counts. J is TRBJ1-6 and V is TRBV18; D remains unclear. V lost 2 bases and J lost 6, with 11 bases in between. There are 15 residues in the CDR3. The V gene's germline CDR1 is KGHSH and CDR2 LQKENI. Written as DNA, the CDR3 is TGTGCCAGCTCACCAAGGCAGGTGAGTAATTCACCCCTCCACTTT. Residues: CASSPRQVSNSPLHF.

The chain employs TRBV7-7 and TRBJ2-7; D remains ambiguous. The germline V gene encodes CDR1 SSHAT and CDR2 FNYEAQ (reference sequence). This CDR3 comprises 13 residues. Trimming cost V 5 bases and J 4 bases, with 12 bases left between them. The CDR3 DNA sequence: TGTGCCAGCAGCCAGGATCCCTCTTACGAGCAGTACTTC. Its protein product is CASSQDPSYEQYF.

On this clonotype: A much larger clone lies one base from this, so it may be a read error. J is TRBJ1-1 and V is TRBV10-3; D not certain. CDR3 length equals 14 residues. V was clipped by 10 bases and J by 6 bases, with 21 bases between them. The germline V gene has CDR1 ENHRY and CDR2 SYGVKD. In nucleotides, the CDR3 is TGTGCCAGCAGCTCCAGGCGTCTGGTCGCTGAAGCTTTCTTT. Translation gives CASSSRRLVAEAFF.

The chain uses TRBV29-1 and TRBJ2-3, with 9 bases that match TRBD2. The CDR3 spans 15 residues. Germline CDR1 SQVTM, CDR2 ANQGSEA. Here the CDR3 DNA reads TGCAGTGCTAGAGTTAGCGGGAGCGGCACAGATACGCAGTATTTT. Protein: CSARVSGSGTDTQYF.

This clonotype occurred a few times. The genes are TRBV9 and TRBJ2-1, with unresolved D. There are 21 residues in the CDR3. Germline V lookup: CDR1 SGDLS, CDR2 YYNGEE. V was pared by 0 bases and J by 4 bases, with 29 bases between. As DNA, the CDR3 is TGTGCCAGCAGCGTAGATAATGGCGCGAGGTCCTTCGGGCTCTGGTACAATGAGCAGTTCTTC. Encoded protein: CASSVDNGARSFGLWYNEQFF.

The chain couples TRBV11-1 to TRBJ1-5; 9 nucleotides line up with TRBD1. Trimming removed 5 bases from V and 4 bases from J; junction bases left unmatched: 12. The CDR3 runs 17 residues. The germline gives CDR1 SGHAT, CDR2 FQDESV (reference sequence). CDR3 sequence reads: CASSPSRTGDGNQPQHF. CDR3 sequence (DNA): TGTGCCAGCAGCCCCAGCCGGACAGGGGACGGTAATCAGCCCCAGCATTTT.

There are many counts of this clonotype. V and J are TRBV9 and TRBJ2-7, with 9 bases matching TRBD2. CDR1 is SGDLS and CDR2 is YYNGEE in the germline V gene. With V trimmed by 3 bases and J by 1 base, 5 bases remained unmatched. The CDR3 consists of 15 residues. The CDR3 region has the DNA TGTGCCAGCAGCGGATCTAGCGGGAAATCCTACGAGCAGTACTTC. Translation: CASSGSSGKSYEQYF.

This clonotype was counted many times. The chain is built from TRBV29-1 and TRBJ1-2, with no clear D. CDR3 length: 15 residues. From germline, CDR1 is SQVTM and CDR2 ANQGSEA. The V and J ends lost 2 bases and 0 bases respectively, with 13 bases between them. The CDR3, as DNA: TGCAGCGTTGAATGGGTGGGCGCAGCTAACTATGGCTACACCTTC. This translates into CSVEWVGAANYGYTF.

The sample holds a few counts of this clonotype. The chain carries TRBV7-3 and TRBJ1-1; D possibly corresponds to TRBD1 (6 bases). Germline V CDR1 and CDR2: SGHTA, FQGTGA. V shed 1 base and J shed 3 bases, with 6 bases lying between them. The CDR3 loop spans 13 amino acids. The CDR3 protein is CASSLKGDTEAFF. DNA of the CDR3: TGTGCCAGCAGCTTAAAGGGGGACACTGAAGCTTTCTTT.